This is a list of T cell receptor beta chains from one sample in a study of T cells in Graves' hyperthyroidism and ophthalmopathy. In TCRdb, the multiplex PCR reads were re-called with MiXCR into one record per CDR3 protein. The data show roughly 360,000 distinct CDR3 sequences, roughly 14% seen once. The source material was blood. These TCRs come from a man aged 25-45 years with Graves' hyperthyroidism that later progressed to Graves' ophthalmopathy. Both conserved end residues are part of each CDR3. A D gene is named only where the DNA matches it firmly. A clone size is listed for some rows: how often the clone was seen (once, few, many), or a class if it is expanded.

j_call d_call v_call clone_size cdr3_nt cdr3_aa
TRBJ1-2 . TRBV7-9 few TGTGCCAGCAGCTTAGACGCGCATGGCTACACCTTC CASSLDAHGYTF
TRBJ1-6 TRBD1 TRBV4-1 . TGCGCCAGCTCGGGACAGGAGGCTTCACCCCTCCACTTT CASSGQEASPLHF
TRBJ2-5 . TRBV12-3/TRBV12-4 . TGTGCCAGCAGTTTTTACCCTATCCAGTACCAAGAGACCCAGTACTTC CASSFYPIQYQETQYF
TRBJ1-1 . TRBV6-5 many TGTGCCAGCAGTTACTCGTCCAGCAACACTGAAGCTTTCTTT CASSYSSSNTEAFF
TRBJ2-3 TRBD2 TRBV7-3 many TGTGCCAGCAGCCCTAGCGGGGGGGCCGATACGCAGTATTTT CASSPSGGADTQYF
TRBJ1-4 . TRBV9 . TGTGCCAGCAGCATCGACCCTAATGAAAAACTGTTTTTT CASSIDPNEKLFF
TRBJ1-5 . TRBV10-3 many TGTGCCATCAGTGAGGGGGGTCATCAGCCCCAGCATTTT CAISEGGHQPQHF
TRBJ2-7 . TRBV20-1 many TGCAGTGCTAGACCCCGATACGAGCAGTACTTC CSARPRYEQYF
TRBJ2-1 . TRBV12-3/TRBV12-4 many TGTGCCAGCAGTTTCTCCGGGAGAATGACCCGGGAGCAGTTCTTC CASSFSGRMTREQFF
TRBJ2-2 TRBD2 TRBV5-1 many TGCGCCAGCAGCTTGCGGCGGGGGTCGAACACCGGGGAGCTGTTTTTT CASSLRRGSNTGELFF
TRBJ2-2 TRBD1 TRBV11-3 . TGTGCCAGCAGCGCCGACAGGGCCACCGGGGAGCTGTTTTTT CASSADRATGELFF
TRBJ2-7 TRBD1 TRBV7-8 many TGTGCCAGCAAGAGGCAGGGGGCTGGGACCTACGAGCAGTACTTC CASKRQGAGTYEQYF
TRBJ2-7 . TRBV24-1 many TGTGCCACCAGTGATTTGGTGGGGAGCTCCTACGAGCAGTACTTC CATSDLVGSSYEQYF
TRBJ1-5 . TRBV24-1 many TGTGCCACCAGTGATTCTATAAGCAATCAGCCCCAGCATTTT CATSDSISNQPQHF
TRBJ2-1 TRBD2 TRBV6-6 few TGTGCCAGCAGTTACCCGAGTCGGGGGGGTATTAATGAGCAGTTCTTC CASSYPSRGGINEQFF
TRBJ1-5 . TRBV28 many TGTGCCAGCAGTTTATGGCCCAGGAGAGAGGGGCCCCGAGATGGTAATCAGCCCCAGCATTTT CASSLWPRREGPRDGNQPQHF
TRBJ1-5 . TRBV5-1 . TGCGCCAGCAGCTTGGACAGTCTTCAGCCCCAGCATTTT CASSLDSLQPQHF
TRBJ1-1 TRBD1 TRBV27 many TGTGCCAGCAGTTTTGGTGCGACAGGGCGGAACACTGAAGCTTTCTTT CASSFGATGRNTEAFF
TRBJ2-7 TRBD1 TRBV12-3/TRBV12-4 . TGTGCCAGCACATTCCGGGCAGGGGGACGGGAGCAGTACTTC CASTFRAGGREQYF
TRBJ1-2 . TRBV5-1 . TGCGCCAGCAGCTTGGGACTCCGGGGGGACTATGGCTACACCTTC CASSLGLRGDYGYTF
TRBJ2-7 TRBD2 TRBV6-1 . TGTGCCAGCAGGCGGGGACTAGCGGGTACCGAGCAGTACTTC CASRRGLAGTEQYF
TRBJ2-2 . TRBV5-5 many TGTGCCAGCAGCTTGATACTCGGGGAGCTGTTTTTT CASSLILGELFF
TRBJ2-3 . TRBV28 few TGTGCCAGCAGTTTATGGGGGACCGGTACGCAGTATTTT CASSLWGTGTQYF